These T cell receptor beta chains were read from a single sample in a study of T cell responses to AZD1222 COVID-19 vaccine. The repertoire was sequenced with immunoSEQ multiplex PCR; TCRdb's copy has only in-frame clones and lacks some. This sample has over 130,000 clones, with 88% found just once. The specimen was peripheral blood, collected on day 0 of AZD1222 vaccination. These TCRs come from an adult in good health. Each CDR3 is given with its conserved first and last residue. The D gene is left open where the match is weak. Clone size is not always given. Where it is, it says once, few, many or a class for expanded clones.

. TRBJ2-7 . TRBV6-4 TGTGCCAGCAGTGAAGAAGGATCCTCCGAGCAGTACTTC CASSEEGSSEQYF
TRBD1 TRBJ2-1 . TRBV7-9 TGTGCCAGCAGCTTGACAGGGGGTGGCGATGAGCAGTTCTTC CASSLTGGGDEQFF
. TRBJ1-5 once TRBV7-7 TGTGCCAGCAGCTTAGAGATGGGACAGCCCCAGCATTTT CASSLEMGQPQHF
TRBD1 TRBJ1-2 . TRBV28 TGTGCCAGCAGTTCCCTCGACCTTGACAGGGTGTATGGCTACACCTTC CASSSLDLDRVYGYTF
. TRBJ1-1 . TRBV5-1 TGCGCCAGCAGCCTAAGACGTCGGGCTGAAGCTTTCTTT CASSLRRRAEAFF
TRBD2 TRBJ2-1 . TRBV24-1 TGTGCCACCAGTGATTTAAAGCTAGCGGGAGTAAATGAGCAGTTCTTC CATSDLKLAGVNEQFF
TRBD1 TRBJ1-2 once TRBV28 TGTGCCAGCAGTTCCCCCGGGACAGGCGTCTATGGCTACACCTTC CASSSPGTGVYGYTF
TRBD1 TRBJ1-1 . TRBV7-8 TGTGCCAGCAGCCCCAGACAGGGCCCGAAGCGGGCTTTCTTT CASSPRQGPKRAFF
. TRBJ2-6 . TRBV27 TGTGCCAGCAGTTTCCAGGACAGCTTTGGGGCCAACGTCCTGACTTTC CASSFQDSFGANVLTF
. TRBJ2-2 . TRBV14 TGTGCCAGCAGCCAATGGGCCGAAGCGAACACCGGGGAGCTGTTTTTT CASSQWAEANTGELFF
. TRBJ1-2 . TRBV5-4 TGTGCCAGCAGCCCCGCGAGAAATGGCTACACCTTC CASSPARNGYTF
TRBD1 TRBJ1-5 . TRBV28 TGTGCCAGCAGGATCCCCCTACAGGGGATTCATCAGCCCCAGCATTTT CASRIPLQGIHQPQHF
. TRBJ2-6 . TRBV9 TGTGCCAGCAGCGTAGAATCCCGGGTTGCTGGGGCCAACGTCCTGACTTTC CASSVESRVAGANVLTF
. TRBJ1-1 . TRBV6-5 TGTGCCAGCAGTTACAACGCGGGGTTCTATGGTTTCTTT CASSYNAGFYGFF
TRBD1 TRBJ2-1 . TRBV10-3 TGTGCCATCAGCGACAGGGTCAGTGAGCAGTTCTTC CAISDRVSEQFF
TRBD2 TRBJ2-1 once TRBV19 TGTGCCAGTAGTATCGGCCGGACTAGCGAGATCTACAATGAGCAGTTCTTC CASSIGRTSEIYNEQFF
TRBD1 TRBJ2-7 . TRBV7-6 TGTGCCAGCAGCCCCCTTTCGACAGGGGGTCGCGAGCAGTACTTC CASSPLSTGGREQYF
TRBD1 TRBJ2-2 . TRBV19 TGTGCCAGTAGTATAGATCGGGGCAGGGGGCTCTTGAGTACCGGGGAGCTGTTTTTT CASSIDRGRGLLSTGELFF
. TRBJ1-2 . TRBV7-3 TGTGCCAGCAGCCTAGATGGACGTTCGGGGGCGGATGGCTACACCTTC CASSLDGRSGADGYTF
. TRBJ2-7 . TRBV6-5 TGTGCCAGCAGACCCCCGCAGGGTAATTCCTACGAGCAGTACTTC CASRPPQGNSYEQYF
. TRBJ2-7 . TRBV18 TGTGCCAGCTCACTGGACAGCCTCTACGAGCAGTACTTC CASSLDSLYEQYF
TRBD1 TRBJ1-5 once TRBV2 TGTGCCAGCAACACAGGGGTTGGGAGCAATCAGCCCCAGCATTTT CASNTGVGSNQPQHF
TRBD1 TRBJ1-6 . TRBV28 TGTGCCAGCAAGTTCGCCGGGACAGTAAATTCACCCCTCCACTTT CASKFAGTVNSPLHF
. TRBJ2-1 . TRBV12-3/TRBV12-4 TGTGCCAGCAGCCAGGACTCATACAATGAGCAGTTCTTC CASSQDSYNEQFF
. TRBJ2-1 . TRBV7-8 TGTGCCAGCAGCTTCTCGGGTGAGCAGTTCTTC CASSFSGEQFF
. TRBJ1-5 . TRBV3-1/TRBV3-2 TGTGCCAGCAGCGAGACAGTCAATCAGCCCCAGCATTTT CASSETVNQPQHF
TRBD1 TRBJ1-6 . TRBV27 TGTGCCAGCAGTTACAGGGGAACCTATAATTCACCCCTCCACTTT CASSYRGTYNSPLHF
. TRBJ2-5 . TRBV10-1 TGCGCCAGCAGTGACCGGACTGAGGCTCAAGAGACCCAGTACTTC CASSDRTEAQETQYF
TRBD1 TRBJ1-2 few TRBV5-1 TGCGCCACCGGGCTAGGGGGCTCTAACTATGGCTACACCTTC CATGLGGSNYGYTF
. TRBJ1-5 . TRBV19 TGTGCCAGTAGTACCCGGGACACGCGAGTCTATAGCAATCAGCCCCAGCATTTT CASSTRDTRVYSNQPQHF
. TRBJ1-5 . TRBV19 TGTGCCAGTAGTAGTAGTGACTATCAGCCCCAGCATTTT CASSSSDYQPQHF
. TRBJ1-1 . TRBV14 TGTGCCAGCAGCCATAGCGGGAGTAGCACTGAAGCTTTCTTT CASSHSGSSTEAFF
. TRBJ1-2 . TRBV19 TGTGCCAGTAAAACGGGGTTTGCTCGTAACTATGGCTACACCTTC CASKTGFARNYGYTF
. TRBJ2-1 . TRBV4-1 TGCGCCAGCAGGGGGGTCCAGCCCGAGCAGTTCTTC CASRGVQPEQFF
TRBD1 TRBJ2-4 . TRBV5-3 TGTGCCAGAAGCTACCTGGACAGGGCGGAAAACATTCAGTACTTC CARSYLDRAENIQYF
TRBD1 TRBJ1-2 . TRBV30 TGTGCCGGGACAGGGACTAACTATGGCTACACCTTC CAGTGTNYGYTF
. TRBJ1-1 once TRBV12-3/TRBV12-4 TGTGCCAGCAGTCCGGAGACGAACACTGAAGCTTTCTTT CASSPETNTEAFF
. TRBJ2-5 . TRBV5-1 TGCGCCAGCAGCCCCTTGGGGAGGGGGGAGACCCAGTACTTC CASSPLGRGETQYF
TRBD2 TRBJ2-2 once TRBV7-8 TGTGCCAGCAGTTGGGGACTAGCGGGAGGGCCGAGCGGGGAGCTGTTTTTT CASSWGLAGGPSGELFF
. TRBJ1-3 once TRBV5-6 TGTGCCAGCAGCTTGGACAATGGGGGAAACACCATATATTTT CASSLDNGGNTIYF
. TRBJ1-1 . TRBV12-3/TRBV12-4 TGTGCCAGCAGTCAGGCGTTGAACACTGAAGCTTTCTTT CASSQALNTEAFF
TRBD2 TRBJ2-1 . TRBV11-2 TGTGCAGGTGCTAGCGGGAGTAGGGGGTACAATGAGCAGTTCTTC CAGASGSRGYNEQFF
. TRBJ1-2 . TRBV19 TGTGCCAGTAGTATGTCCCCACCGACAGCGGTCGCGGCTGGCTACACCTTC CASSMSPPTAVAAGYTF
TRBD2 TRBJ2-1 . TRBV11-3 TGTGCCAGCAGCTATAAGGGAGGGCCTTATGAGCAGTTCTTC CASSYKGGPYEQFF
. TRBJ2-7 . TRBV3-1/TRBV3-2 TGTGCCAGCAGCCAAGAGTATTACGAGCAGTACTTC CASSQEYYEQYF
TRBD2 TRBJ2-1 . TRBV9 TGTGCCAGCAGCGTAGACCCCCGACTAGCGGGAGAGGTTGAGCAGTTCTTC CASSVDPRLAGEVEQFF
TRBD2 TRBJ2-2 once TRBV3-1/TRBV3-2 TGTGCCAGCAGCCAAGAGAGCGGGAGTTATACCGGGGAGCTGTTTTTT CASSQESGSYTGELFF
. TRBJ2-7 . TRBV6-1 TGTGCCAGCAGGGAAGGAGCGAACTACGAGCAGTACTTC CASREGANYEQYF
TRBD2 TRBJ2-7 . TRBV5-4 TGTGCCAGCAGCCCGACGACTAGCGGGAGAACGGTCGAGCAGTACTTC CASSPTTSGRTVEQYF
. TRBJ1-3 . TRBV12-3/TRBV12-4 TGTGCCAGCAGTAGGGGGTCAGGAAACACCATATATTTT CASSRGSGNTIYF
. TRBJ2-2 . TRBV9 TGTGCCAGCAGCGCGTCGGACGAAAGGGGCACCGGGGAGCTGTTTTTT CASSASDERGTGELFF
. TRBJ2-7 . TRBV3-1/TRBV3-2 TGTGCCAGCAGCCAAAGGGACGAGCAGTACTTC CASSQRDEQYF
. TRBJ2-5 . TRBV18 TGTGCCAGCTCACATCGTAGAGATCAGACAGATAAGCAAGAGACCCAGTACTTC CASSHRRDQTDKQETQYF